One sample yielded the 5 T cell receptor beta chains listed below, sequenced in a study of blood T cell repertoires in COVID-19. Profiling relied on immunoSEQ multiplex PCR, and the TCRdb table lists in-frame clones only, not all of them. The data hold 200,000 or so clones, with 70% to 90% observed a single time. Sequencing used peripheral blood. These receptors came from a woman older than 75 with acute or convalescent COVID-19.

The rearrangement links TRBV10-3 to TRBJ2-3; weak D call: TRBD2 (6 bases). V lost 3 bases, J lost 2 bases, and 9 bases lay in between. This CDR3 comprises 14 residues. Germline lookup yields CDR1 ENHRY and CDR2 SYGVKD. The CDR3 nucleotides are TGTGCCATCAGTGAACTAGCAGTCACAGATACGCAGTATTTT. Its translation is CAISELAVTDTQYF.

This clone was observed a few times. This chain joins TRBV4-3 and TRBJ1-2; D possibly corresponds to TRBD1 (5 bases). The CDR3 has 13 amino acids. Germline V gene sequence: CDR1 LGHNA, CDR2 YSLEER. V was clipped by 5 bases and J by 0 bases, with 7 bases between them. CDR3 sequence (DNA): TGCGCCAGCAGCAGGGGAACTAACTATGGCTACACCTTC. Its protein product is CASSRGTNYGYTF.

This sequence joins TRBV19 and TRBJ2-3, with 11 bases that match TRBD2. V lost 4 bases to trimming and J lost 2 bases; unmatched junction nucleotides: 8. CDR1 and CDR2 from the germline V gene are LNHDA and SQIVND (reference sequence). The CDR3 has 17 residues. CDR3: CASSTASGGTFTDTQYF. CDR3 DNA sequence: TGTGCCAGTAGTACCGCTAGCGGGGGGACATTCACAGATACGCAGTATTTT.

The rearrangement links TRBV18 to TRBJ2-7; 10 bases map to TRBD1. CDR1 is KGHSH and CDR2 is LQKENI in the germline V gene. Trimming cost V 1 base and J 5 bases; bases outside gene matches: 2. The CDR3 runs to 14 residues. The DNA of the CDR3 is TGTGCCAGCTCACCACTGGGACAGGGGAACGAGCAGTACTTC. This encodes CASSPLGQGNEQYF.

In regard to this clone: This could be a read error, since a much larger clone is one nucleotide away. This CDR3 is CASSFRANTEAFF. CDR3 nucleotide sequence: TGTGCCAGCAGCTTCAGGGCGAACACTGAAGCTTTCTTT. The chain carries TRBV11-2 and TRBJ1-1, with TRBD1 as a possible D gene (5 bases). The V and J ends lost 3 bases and 1 base respectively, with 6 bases between them. The length of the CDR3 is 13 residues. Germline V gene data show CDR1 as SGHAT and CDR2 as FQNNGV.